The rows below give T cell receptor beta chains drawn from one sample of a study of blood T cell repertoires in COVID-19. Here immunoSEQ multiplex PCR was the method, and the copy in TCRdb shows in-frame clones only, minus some. This sample has approximately 200,000 clones, with roughly nine tenths found just once. Material for sequencing was PBMCs or T cells enriched from blood (not recorded which). These receptors all stem from a woman in her 40s with acute COVID-19. Each CDR3 is given with its conserved first and last residue. A D gene is named only where the DNA matches it firmly. Clone size is not always given. Where it is, it says once, few, many or a class for expanded clones.

v_gene	d_gene	j_gene	len	abundance	CDR3nt	CDR3aa
TRBV3-1/TRBV3-2	NA	TRBJ2-1	17	NA	TGTGCCAGCAGCCAAGATCTAATAACTAGCTCTCACAATGAGCAGTTCTTC	CASSQDLITSSHNEQFF
TRBV3-1/TRBV3-2	TRBD2	TRBJ2-3	16	NA	TGTGCCAGCAGCCAAGAGGCTAGCGGGGGCACAGATACGCAGTATTTT	CASSQEASGGTDTQYF
TRBV12-3/TRBV12-4	NA	TRBJ1-4	13	once	TGTGCCAGCACCCCCCCTGGGGAGGAAAAACTGTTTTTT	CASTPPGEEKLFF
TRBV9	TRBD2	TRBJ2-1	15	NA	TGTGCCAGCAGCCTACTAGCGGGGGACTACAATGAGCAGTTCTTC	CASSLLAGDYNEQFF
TRBV7-2	NA	TRBJ2-3	11	NA	TGTGCCAGCAGCTCCTTTGATACGCAGTATTTT	CASSSFDTQYF
TRBV3-1/TRBV3-2	NA	TRBJ2-5	15	NA	TGTGCCAGCAGCCACAGGACTGCGGGCCAGGAGACCCAGTACTTC	CASSHRTAGQETQYF
TRBV6-5	NA	TRBJ2-3	12	NA	TGTGCCAGCAGCAGGGTCGGGGATACGCAGTATTTT	CASSRVGDTQYF
TRBV5-4	NA	TRBJ2-2	14	NA	TGTGCCAGCAGCTTGGAAGTGAGCACCGGGGAGCTGTTTTTT	CASSLEVSTGELFF
TRBV29-1	NA	TRBJ1-1	11	once	TGCAGCGTTGAATCGGGGGCTGAAGCTTTCTTT	CSVESGAEAFF
TRBV10-2	TRBD2	TRBJ2-5	11	NA	TGCGCCAGCAGGGGAGGGGAGACCCAGTACTTC	CASRGGETQYF
TRBV6-5	NA	TRBJ1-2	14	NA	TGTGCCAGCAGACAGACAGGCCAGAACTATGGCTACACCTTC	CASRQTGQNYGYTF
TRBV7-2	NA	TRBJ1-1	13	NA	TGTGCCAGCAGCTCTAGGCAGGGTTATGCAGCTTTCTTT	CASSSRQGYAAFF
TRBV29-1	NA	TRBJ1-2	14	NA	TGCAGCGTTGAAGATCGCGGTGGAGCCTTCGGATGGGCCTTC	CSVEDRGGAFGWAF
TRBV25-1	TRBD2	TRBJ2-7	15	NA	TGTGCCAGCAGTGGATCCGGGACTAGGACCTACGAGCAGTACTTC	CASSGSGTRTYEQYF
TRBV19	NA	TRBJ1-1	15	NA	TGTGCCAGTAGTATAAAGACAGGCCTGAACACTGAAGCTTTCTTT	CASSIKTGLNTEAFF
TRBV28	NA	TRBJ2-7	13	NA	TGTGCCAGCCGTCCAGGGGTAAAGAGCGAGCAGTACTTC	CASRPGVKSEQYF